Reported below is one T cell receptor (beta chain). As yet, its antigen is unknown. This sample was included in a study of cytomegalovirus exposure and HLA in healthy donors. Broader study findings: As confirmed in vitro, three CMV-associated chains were specific for CMV antigens. Earlier findings revealed that most TCR beta V segments proved productive either about 87% or about 30% of the time.

Use of 60 Vbeta and 13 Jbeta primers characterized the PCR. Clones were read by immunoSEQ multiplex PCR, and TCRdb kept only the in-frame ones, dropping some. This sample has roughly 99,000 clones, with 82% found just once. Trimming cost V 4 bases and J 0 bases; bases outside gene matches: 5. Per the germline V gene, CDR1 is SGHRS and CDR2 is YFSETQ. The CDR3 totals 15 residues. This chain uses TRBV5-1 with TRBJ1-1; 8 bases are shared with TRBD1. The sequence came from a man aged 30 to 45 in good health and CMV-seropositive. Sequenced input: PBMCs. CDR3 sequence: CASSGRTGMNTEAFF. The CDR3 DNA follows: TGCGCCAGCAGCGGCCGGACAGGGATGAACACTGAAGCTTTCTTT.